These 32 T cell receptor beta chains came from one sample sequenced in a study of CD8+ T cells in alopecia areata. The study sorted pooled cutaneous lymph node cells by CD4, CD8alpha, NKG2D, NKG2ACE and other markers. After isolation, RNA underwent reverse transcription to generate cDNA as the sequencing template. Libraries were prepared by immunoSEQ multiplex PCR; TCRdb keeps only in-frame clonotypes and omits some of them. This repertoire lists around 20,000 clones without singletons; around a third sits in the top ten. Material for sequencing was CD8+ T cells sorted from a lymph node. The origin of the receptors is a C3H/HeJ mouse with alopecia areata. Mouse MHC haplotype: H2-k.

This clone appeared a few times. There is a difference at residue 13 between the TCRdb protein and the DNA translation, so the protein given here was translated from the DNA. Gene labels here are mouse ones. With the read ending 3 residues before the CDR3 end, the germline J gene is used to fill in that end. The rearrangement uses TRBV13-3 and TRBJ1-3, with 9 bases that match TRBD1. The CDR3 length is 16 residues. Germline lookup yields CDR1 NNHDY and CDR2 SYVADS. Unmatched junction bases numbered 4, after V lost 1 base and J lost 2 bases. CDR3 DNA (partial): TGTGCCAGCAGTGATTGGGACAGGGTCACTGGAAATACG. It specifies CASSDWDRVTGNT. The entire CDR3 is CASSDWDRVTGNTLYF.

Concerning this clone: Gene names are mouse gene names. The read terminates 4 residues before the CDR3 end, so the remaining end is supplied by the germline J gene. This chain joins TRBV13-2 and TRBJ1-1; TRBD1 aligns across 7 bases. Germline V gene sequence: CDR1 NNHNN, CDR2 SYGAGS (reference sequence). This CDR3 comprises 15 residues. The trim removed 0 bases at V and 0 bases at J, leaving 2 bases unmatched. CDR3 residues: CASGDAGTANTEVFF. The part of the CDR3 DNA that was read is TGTGCCAGCGGTGATGCCGGGACAGCAAACACA.

This clone was observed a handful of times. Gene names are mouse gene names. The read gets to within 4 residues of the CDR3 end, and the germline J gene fills in the rest. V is TRBV1 and J is TRBJ2-7, with TRBD2 matching 11 bases. V was pared by 3 bases and J by 2 bases, with 3 bases of the junction left unmatched. Germline-derived CDR1 and CDR2 are NSQYPW and LRSPGD (reference sequence). This CDR3 is built from 15 residues. The DNA read from the CDR3 is TGCACCTGCAGTGCCCGGGACTGGGGGACCTAT. Protein: CTCSARDWGTY. The CDR3, in full, reads CTCSARDWGTYEQYF.

This clone was seen repeatedly, ten times or more. Any gene name here is a mouse gene name. The missing CDR3 end, 4 residues past where the read stops, is filled in from the germline J gene. The chain uses TRBV13-3 and TRBJ2-2; 10 bases agree with TRBD1. The CDR3 totals 15 residues. V was pared by 6 bases and J by 2 bases, with 4 bases of the junction left unmatched. Per the germline V gene, CDR1 is NNHDY and CDR2 is SYVADS. This CDR3 reads CASTPGQGNTGQLYF. The sequenced part of the CDR3 DNA is TGTGCCAGCACTCCGGGACAGGGGAACACCGGG.

This clone occurred a few times. Genes and germline are mouse. The read ends 4 residues early relative to the CDR3; the germline J gene fills the gap. This sequence joins TRBV13-1 and TRBJ2-3; tentative D call: TRBD2 (5 bases). The V gene lost 7 bases and the J gene lost 0 bases, with 9 bases spanning the gap. Germline V gene sequence: CDR1 NSHNY, CDR2 SYGAGN. The CDR3 sequence is 13 residues long. Partial CDR3 DNA: TGTGCCAGCGGCTGGGCTAGTGCAGAA. Protein: CASGWASAE. The complete CDR3 sequence is CASGWASAETLYF.

This clone was counted only a few times. Any gene name here is a mouse gene name. The CDR3 is cut off 4 residues early in the read; its end comes from the germline J gene. The V call is TRBV17, the J call TRBJ2-7, with 8 bases fitting TRBD2. Trimming cost V 5 bases and J 0 bases; bases outside gene matches: 3. CDR3 length equals 14 residues. The germline V gene encodes CDR1 MNHDT and CDR2 YYDKIL. The part of the CDR3 DNA that was read is TGTGCTAGCAGTTCGGGACTGGACTCCTAT. Amino acid sequence: CASSSGLDSY. The entire CDR3 protein is CASSSGLDSYEQYF.

Of note for this clone: The germline and genes are mouse ones. Coverage ceases 4 residues before the CDR3 finishes, and the germline J gene fills in the end. This sequence joins TRBV5 and TRBJ2-2; no reliable D call. Germline assignment: CDR1 LGHNA and CDR2 YNLKQL (reference sequence). Between the trimmed V and J ends, which lost 0 bases and 4 bases, there was a span of 3 bases. The CDR3 is 13 amino acids. The CDR3 loop reads CASSQEGTGQLYF. The sequenced part of the CDR3 DNA is TGTGCCAGCAGCCAAGAGGGCACCGGG.

This clone was observed many times. Mouse germline and gene names are used. The read terminates 4 residues ahead of where the CDR3 ends, so the germline J gene completes it. The chain joins TRBV13-3 to TRBJ1-1; 7 bases map to TRBD1. The CDR3 covers 15 residues. Germline CDR1 reads NNHDY; CDR2 reads SYVADS. The junction had 4 bases not matched to a gene; V was cut back by 1 base and J by 1 base. Partial CDR3 DNA: TGTGCCAGCAGTGATTGGTGGACAGGGAACACA. Translating gives CASSDWWTGNT. In full, the CDR3 is CASSDWWTGNTEVFF.

In this sample, this clone turned up a few times. Germline and genes: mouse. The part of the CDR3 DNA that was read is TGTGCCTGGAGCCCCGACTGGGGGGGCGGCGGG. It is translated as CAWSPDWGGGG. The whole CDR3 sequence is CAWSPDWGGGGQLYF. V usage is TRBV31 and J usage is TRBJ2-2; 12 bases map to TRBD2. Coverage ceases 4 residues before the CDR3 finishes, and the germline J gene fills in the end. This CDR3 contains 15 residues. Germline CDR1 GKSSPN, CDR2 SITVG.

The table lists this clone with a few counts. The gene names here belong to mouse. CDR3 DNA (partial): TGTGCCAGCAGTATTGGGACAGACTATGCT. Encoded protein: CASSIGTDYA. The full-length CDR3 reads as CASSIGTDYAEQFF. The chain links TRBV19 to TRBJ2-1; 7 bases map to TRBD1. The CDR3 extends 4 residues past the end of the read, so its final part is completed from the germline J gene. V dropped 2 bases and J dropped 2; count of bases not matched to a gene: 1. This CDR3 comprises 14 residues. From germline, CDR1 is FNHDT and CDR2 SITEND (reference sequence).

There are many counts of this clone. Gene labels here are mouse ones. The read halts 4 residues ahead of the CDR3 end, with the missing end drawn from the germline J gene. The V call is TRBV19, the J call TRBJ1-4, with TRBD1 as a possible D gene (5 bases). The germline gives CDR1 FNHDT, CDR2 SITEND (reference sequence). V lost 4 bases to trimming and J lost 5 bases, with 6 bases between them. The CDR3 extends over 12 amino acids. The CDR3 bases that were read are TGTGCCAGCAGTGGACAAAACGAA. Amino acids: CASSGQNE. The CDR3 in its entirety is CASSGQNERLFF.

Regarding this clone: Genes and germline come from the mouse. Read data end 4 residues before the CDR3 end; the end is taken from the germline J gene. The chain recombines TRBV13-2 with TRBJ2-5; TRBD1 agrees at 9 bases. Germline CDR1 is NNHNN and CDR2 is SYGAGS (reference sequence). This CDR3 has 14 residues. CDR3 DNA (partial): TGTGCCAGCGGTGAGCGGGACAGGGTAGAC. As protein: CASGERDRVD. The complete CDR3 reads CASGERDRVDTQYF.

A few counts support this clone. Genes and germline come from the mouse. The read ends 4 residues before the CDR3 terminus; that terminus is restored from the germline J gene. The V gene is TRBV13-2, the J gene TRBJ2-3; TRBD2 is a possible D gene (6 bases). The CDR3 loop spans 15 amino acids. CDR1 and CDR2 from the germline V gene are NNHNN and SYGAGS (reference sequence). The ends were cut back, 2 bases at V and 0 bases at J, with 10 bases in the middle. The DNA read from the CDR3 is TGTGCCAGCGGTGAAACACTGGGTAGTGCAGAA. Translated: CASGETLGSAE. The entire CDR3 reads CASGETLGSAETLYF.

Note on this clone: The genes are named according to mouse. The DNA ends 4 residues before the CDR3 does, and the rest of the CDR3 is filled in from the germline J gene. This rearrangement joins TRBV17 to TRBJ1-1; 7 bases are a match to TRBD1. Germline CDR1 and CDR2: MNHDT and YYDKIL. The ends lost 2 bases at V and 0 bases at J; junction bases unmatched: 0. This CDR3 region has 14 residues. The sequenced part of the CDR3 DNA is TGTGCTAGCAGTAGACAGGGGGCAAACACA. Its translation: CASSRQGANT. In full, the CDR3 reads CASSRQGANTEVFF.

This clone was picked up a small number of times. Germline and genes here are mouse. The read finishes 4 residues shy of the CDR3 end, and the germline J gene is used to complete it. The rearrangement links TRBV31 to TRBJ2-7; D perhaps matches TRBD2 (5 bases). The CDR3 covers 14 residues. The V gene lost 0 bases and the J gene lost 0 bases, with 9 bases spanning the gap. CDR1 GKSSPN and CDR2 SITVG come from the germline V gene. The CDR3 sequence: CAWSLWASSYEQYF. The sequenced CDR3 bases are TGTGCCTGGAGTCTCTGGGCCAGCTCCTAT.

In this sample, this clone turned up a few times. The listed genes are named as in mouse. Partial CDR3 DNA: TGTGCCAGCAGCATGACAGGGGGCCAAGAC. Translating it yields CASSMTGGQD. The full-length CDR3 reads as CASSMTGGQDTQYF. V is TRBV14 and J is TRBJ2-5, with 9 bases aligning to TRBD1. The missing CDR3 end, 4 residues past where the read stops, is filled in from the germline J gene. This CDR3 region has 14 residues. V was clipped by 5 bases and J by 2 bases; unmatched bases: 3. Germline CDR1 SGHDT, CDR2 FRDEAV.

This clone occurred many times. The protein given in TCRdb and the translation of the DNA differ at residue 14, and the sequence presented here derives from the DNA. The gene names here belong to mouse. The CDR3 goes on 3 residues after the read ends, and that part is filled in from the germline J gene. This chain joins TRBV13-3 and TRBJ1-3; TRBD1 agrees at 10 bases. The CDR3 is made up of 17 amino acids. V dropped 0 bases and J dropped 0; count of bases not matched to a gene: 3. Germline CDR1 NNHDY, CDR2 SYVADS. CDR3 DNA (partial): TGTGCCAGCAGTGATGCCGGGACAGGGGATTCTGGAAATACG. Residues: CASSDAGTGDSGNT. The whole CDR3 sequence reads CASSDAGTGDSGNTLYF.

With respect to this clone: Gene names denote mouse genes. Read sequence stops 4 residues before the CDR3 end, and the germline J gene provides the missing end. The rearrangement uses TRBV31 and TRBJ2-1; 7 positions agree with TRBD1. Germline trimming cut 0 bases from V and 6 bases from J; bases unmatched to any gene: 2. CDR3 size: 13 residues. Germline V gene sequence: CDR1 GKSSPN, CDR2 SITVG. CDR3 DNA, as far as it was read: TGTGCCTGGAGTCTAGACAGGGTTGCT. Translated: CAWSLDRVA. The complete CDR3 sequence is CAWSLDRVAEQFF.

This clone was detected only a few times. TCRdb's protein does not match the DNA translation at residue 12; the protein provided is translated from the DNA. Genes and germline are mouse. The read terminates 3 residues before the CDR3 end, so the remaining end is supplied by the germline J gene. The chain uses TRBV16 and TRBJ1-3; D ambiguous. CDR3 length: 15 residues. The ends were cut back, 0 bases at V and 0 bases at J, with 6 bases in the middle. CDR1 and CDR2 from the germline V gene are SGHSA and FRNQAP. The CDR3 DNA, read in part, is TGTGCAAGCAGCTTAGATCAGGATTCTGGAAATACG. As protein: CASSLDQDSGNT. The CDR3, in full, reads CASSLDQDSGNTLYF.

This clone was seen many times. Gene names and germline match the mouse. The missing CDR3 end, 4 residues past where the read stops, is filled in from the germline J gene. The V call is TRBV13-3, the J call TRBJ2-7; TRBD2 aligns across 10 bases. The CDR3 has 15 amino acids. The ends lost 4 bases at V and 0 bases at J; junction bases unmatched: 4. Germline CDR1 and CDR2: NNHDY and SYVADS. Incomplete CDR3 DNA: TGTGCCAGCAGTATGGGACTGGGGAGCTCCTAT. This encodes CASSMGLGSSY. The full CDR3 protein is CASSMGLGSSYEQYF.

About this clone itself: The genes and germline here are from mouse. Read data end 4 residues before the CDR3 end; the end is taken from the germline J gene. The chain couples TRBV16 to TRBJ2-2, with 8 bases that match TRBD1. V dropped 2 bases and J dropped 4; count of bases not matched to a gene: 3. The CDR3 sequence is 15 residues long. Looked up from germline, CDR1 is SGHSA and CDR2 is FRNQAP. Partial CDR3 DNA: TGTGCAAGCAGCTTATCAGGGGGCGGCACCGGG. Translated, it gives CASSLSGGGTG. Given in full, the CDR3 is CASSLSGGGTGQLYF.

This clone was counted between two and nine times. Mouse gene names and germline throughout. The CDR3 goes on 4 residues after the read ends, and that part is filled in from the germline J gene. The V gene is TRBV1, the J gene TRBJ2-1, with 11 nucleotides matching TRBD1. CDR1 NSQYPW and CDR2 LRSPGD come from the germline V gene (reference sequence). Trimming at V came to 3 bases and at J to 5 bases, leaving 3 bases not matched to a gene. The CDR3 extends over 15 amino acids. CDR3 bases read: TGCACCTGCAGTGCGGGGACAGGGGGAGATGCT. Translated: CTCSAGTGGDA. From start to end, the CDR3 is CTCSAGTGGDAEQFF.

The table lists this clone with many counts. Each gene name is a mouse one. The sequence runs out 4 residues before the end of the CDR3; the remainder is reconstructed from the germline J gene. This chain joins TRBV31 and TRBJ2-5; 9 bases align to TRBD2. CDR1 and CDR2 from the germline V gene are GKSSPN and SITVG. The CDR3 covers 14 residues. CDR3 amino acids: CAWSLHWGEDTQYF. The CDR3 DNA, read in part, is TGTGCCTGGAGTCTACACTGGGGGGAAGAC.

This clone was recorded a few times. Mouse germline and gene names are used. The CDR3 is cut off 4 residues early in the read; its end comes from the germline J gene. The chain has TRBV1 and TRBJ2-5; 9 bases agree with TRBD1. Germline CDR1 reads NSQYPW; CDR2 reads LRSPGD (reference sequence). The CDR3 is 14 residues long. The CDR3 here is CTCSANRGRDTQYF. The DNA read from the CDR3 is TGCACCTGCAGTGCAAACAGGGGGCGAGAC.

Only a few counts were recorded for this clone. Mouse germline and gene names are used. The part of the CDR3 DNA that was read is TGCACCTGCAGTGCATCAGGGGGCGCGGACTCC. Translated, it gives CTCSASGGADS. Given in full, the CDR3 is CTCSASGGADSDYTF. This sequence joins TRBV1 and TRBJ1-2; 8 nucleotides line up with TRBD1. The CDR3 extends 4 residues past the end of the read, so its final part is completed from the germline J gene. The junction had 5 bases not matched to a gene; V was cut back by 2 bases and J by 3 bases. Germline assignment: CDR1 NSQYPW and CDR2 LRSPGD (reference sequence). The CDR3 loop spans 15 amino acids.

This clone was counted many times. These gene names are mouse names. The sequence runs out 4 residues before the end of the CDR3; the remainder is reconstructed from the germline J gene. This chain connects TRBV13-3 to TRBJ1-2; 10 bases align to TRBD1. The CDR3 has 12 amino acids. Per the germline V gene, CDR1 is NNHDY and CDR2 is SYVADS. Incomplete CDR3 DNA: TGTGCCAGCAGCGACAGGGGGCGC. Protein sequence: CASSDRGR. The complete CDR3 protein is CASSDRGRDYTF.

This clone was seen ten or more times. The germline and genes are mouse ones. The read terminates 4 residues ahead of where the CDR3 ends, so the germline J gene completes it. V gene TRBV13-2 combines with J gene TRBJ2-5, with 7 bases aligning to TRBD2. The CDR3 has 14 amino acids. Germline values: CDR1 NNHNN, CDR2 SYGAGS (reference sequence). The junction had 0 bases not matched to a gene; V was cut back by 0 bases and J by 2 bases. CDR3 residues: CASGDDWGQDTQYF. CDR3 bases read: TGTGCCAGCGGTGATGACTGGGGCCAAGAC.

This clone was recorded a few times. Gene names and germline match the mouse. The CDR3 extends 4 residues past the end of the read, so its final part is completed from the germline J gene. The gene calls are TRBV13-1 and TRBJ2-5; unclear D gene. CDR3 length: 13 residues. Germline V lookup: CDR1 NSHNY, CDR2 SYGAGN. V shed 1 base and J shed 2 bases, with 5 bases lying between them. The CDR3 DNA, read in part, is TGTGCCAGCAGTGATAGACTCCAAGAC. Residues: CASSDRLQD. In full, the CDR3 is CASSDRLQDTQYF.

The sample holds many counts of this clone. Gene names are mouse gene names. The CDR3 end is not reached by the read, which stops 4 residues before it; the germline J gene fills it in. The J gene is TRBJ2-1, the V gene TRBV13-1, with 7 bases matching TRBD1. Germline CDR1 reads NSHNY; CDR2 reads SYGAGN. The trim removed 2 bases at V and 1 base at J, leaving 3 bases unmatched. The CDR3 length is 15 residues. CDR3 protein: CASSDRDRNYAEQFF. CDR3 bases read: TGTGCCAGCAGTGACCGGGACAGAAACTATGCT.

About this clone itself: Mouse gene names apply. The observed sequence ends 4 residues before the CDR3 terminus, with the missing tail filled in from the germline J gene. This chain joins TRBV13-1 and TRBJ2-1; the D gene is possibly TRBD1 (6 bases). This CDR3 contains 13 residues. Germline CDR1 is NSHNY and CDR2 is SYGAGN. The CDR3 DNA, read in part, is TGTGCCAGCACTACAGGGATTGGAGCT. Translating it yields CASTTGIGA. The full CDR3 is CASTTGIGAEQFF.

A word on this clone: Gene names follow the mouse nomenclature. The read ends 4 residues shy of where the CDR3 ends; the end is completed using the germline J gene. The chain employs TRBV19 and TRBJ1-2, with a possible D match to TRBD1 (6 bases). Trimming stripped 5 bases from V and 4 bases from J, with 15 bases between. Germline-derived CDR1 and CDR2 are FNHDT and SITEND (reference sequence). CDR3 size: 14 residues. Partial CDR3 DNA: TGTGCCAGCAGGCTGGGACAAAGGGGCTCC. This sequence encodes CASRLGQRGS. The CDR3 in full is CASRLGQRGSDYTF.

This clone has just a few counts. Gene names and germline refer to mouse. The sequenced fragment ends 4 residues before the CDR3 boundary, so the rest is inferred from the germline J gene. V gene TRBV1 combines with J gene TRBJ2-5, with D perhaps matching TRBD1 (6 bases). This CDR3 spans 14 amino acids. Germline CDR1 reads NSQYPW; CDR2 reads LRSPGD (reference sequence). CDR3 DNA, as far as it was read: TGCACCTGCAGTGCAGCCGGGACAAAAGAC. Its protein product is CTCSAAGTKD. The full CDR3 protein reads CTCSAAGTKDTQYF.